The subject of this entry is one T cell receptor beta chain. The record originates from a study of cytomegalovirus exposure and HLA in healthy donors. Study overall: Later analysis reported that the roughly 120 validation repertoires shared the platform of the 500 to 850 first-cohort repertoires.

The germline V gene has CDR1 LNHDA and CDR2 SQIVND (reference sequence). Trimming pared 3 bases from V and 4 bases from J, leaving 15 bases between. This CDR3 is 15 amino acids long. Clones were read by immunoSEQ multiplex PCR, and TCRdb kept only the in-frame ones, dropping some. The sample holds more than 85,000 clones, 86% seen once. This receptor was identified in a young woman in good health and CMV-seropositive. What was sequenced was PBMCs. The rearrangement links TRBV19 to TRBJ1-2; D is undetermined. The chain's CDR3 is CASSIGTDTFYGYTF. The CDR3 nucleotides read TGTGCCAGTAGTATTGGAACAGATACCTTCTATGGCTACACCTTC.